The present T cell receptor beta chain was sequenced within a study of cytomegalovirus exposure and HLA in healthy donors. Overall study context: Earlier, almost 120 million unique TCR beta sequences were recovered from about 179 million T cells by an analysis. Study-wide results and limits: A later analysis reportedly identified an Asian-associated ancestry cluster as carrying fewer N-insertions than the roughly 600-donor mean.

The PCR made use of 60 Vbeta and 13 Jbeta primers. Sequencing used immunoSEQ multiplex PCR; TCRdb keeps in-frame clones, though not all of them. The sample holds some 110,000 clones, 75% seen once. This CDR3 spans 17 amino acids. Germline V CDR1 and CDR2: SGHTS, YDEGEE. With 3 bases removed from V and 0 bases from J, the gap between germline ends came to 17 bases. Comments on this clone: Its antigen remains unknown.

Sequencing used PBMCs. The V call is TRBV5-8, the J call TRBJ2-3, with unresolved D. The sequence came from a male donor in good health and CMV-seropositive. The CDR3 region has the DNA TGTGCCAGCAGCTCCTCGAGATATAGCTATAGCACAGATACGCAGTATTTT. This encodes CASSSSRYSYSTDTQYF.